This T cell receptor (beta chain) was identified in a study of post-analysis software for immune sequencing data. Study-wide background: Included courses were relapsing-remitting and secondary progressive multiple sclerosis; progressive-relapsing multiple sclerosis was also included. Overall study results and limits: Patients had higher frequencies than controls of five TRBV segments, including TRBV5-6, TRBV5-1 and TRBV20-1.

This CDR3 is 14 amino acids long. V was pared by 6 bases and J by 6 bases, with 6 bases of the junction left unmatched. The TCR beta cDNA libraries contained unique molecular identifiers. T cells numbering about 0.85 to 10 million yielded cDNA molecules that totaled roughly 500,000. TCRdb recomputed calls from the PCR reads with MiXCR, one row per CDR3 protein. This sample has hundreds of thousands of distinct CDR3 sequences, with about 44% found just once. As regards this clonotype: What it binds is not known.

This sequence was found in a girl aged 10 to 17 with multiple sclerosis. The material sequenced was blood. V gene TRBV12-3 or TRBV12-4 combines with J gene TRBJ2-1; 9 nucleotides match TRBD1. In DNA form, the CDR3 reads TGTGCCAGCAGCCACCCGGGACAGGGCAATGAGCAGTTCTTC. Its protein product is CASSHPGQGNEQFF.